What follows are 14 T cell receptor beta chains derived from one specimen sequenced in a study of blood T cells in healthy people across ages. For the second PCR, which ran for about 6 to 11 cycles, a sample-barcoded 5' primer and a J-beta primer mix were used. TCRdb fed the 5' RACE reads into MiXCR, producing one record per CDR3 protein. The data hold about 280,000 distinct CDR3 sequences, with roughly 29% observed a single time. The sample comprised blood. These receptors all stem from a woman aged 70-85 years in good health.

V usage is TRBV7-2 and J usage is TRBJ2-1; D is possibly TRBD1 or TRBD2 (5 bases each). The CDR3 extends over 16 amino acids. Germline CDR1 is SGHTA and CDR2 is FQGNSA. V lost 5 bases and J lost 1, with 15 bases in between. CDR3 coding DNA: TGTGCCAGCAGCCCGTGGGGGTCCAGTTCCTACAATGAGCAGTTCTTC. It codes for CASSPWGSSSYNEQFF.

The chain recombines TRBV20-1 with TRBJ2-7, with D possibly being TRBD2 (6 bases). Looked up from germline, CDR1 is DFQATT and CDR2 is SNEGSKA (reference sequence). The CDR3 loop spans 11 amino acids. Trimming removed 3 bases from V and 5 bases from J, with 8 bases in between. In nucleotides, the CDR3 is TGCAGTGCTAGCTGGAGGGACGAGCAGTACTTC. This encodes CSASWRDEQYF.

V gene TRBV11-2 combines with J gene TRBJ2-1; 8 bases are a match to TRBD1. J gave up 8 bases and V 5 bases, and 11 bases lay outside the gene matches. This CDR3 has 15 residues. Germline CDR1 reads SGHAT; CDR2 reads FQNNGV. This CDR3 is CASSTGQGTYDEQFF. The CDR3 DNA is TGTGCCAGCAGCACAGGACAGGGAACGTACGATGAGCAGTTCTTC. The whole variable domain, remainder taken from reference TRBV11-2 and TRBJ2-1, is EAGVAQSPRYKIIEKRQSVAFWCNPISGHATLYWYQQILGQGPKLLIQFQNNGVVDDSQLPKDRFSAERLKGVDSTLKIQPAKLEDSAVYLCASSTGQGTYDEQFFGPGTRLTVL.

This rearrangement joins TRBV11-2 to TRBJ2-7, with a weak D call TRBD2 (6 bases). V was clipped by 0 bases and J by 5 bases, with 11 bases between them. CDR3 length: 14 amino acids. CDR1 is SGHAT, CDR2 FQNNGV, per germline. CDR3 amino acids: CASSLDSGGNEQYF. As DNA, the CDR3 is TGTGCCAGCAGCTTAGATTCCGGCGGGAACGAGCAGTACTTC.

The chain has TRBV7-3 and TRBJ2-1, with 8 bases lining up with TRBD1. In germline, CDR1 is SGHTA, CDR2 FQGTGA. V gave up 5 bases and J gave up 5 bases; unmatched junction bases: 8. This CDR3 contains 15 residues. CDR3 in DNA: TGTGCCAGCAGCCTCGGACAGGGTGGGAACAATGAGCAGTTCTTC. Protein sequence: CASSLGQGGNNEQFF.

This clonotype was recorded once. CDR3 DNA: TGTGCCAGCAGTTTAAAGGGAACCGGGGAGCTGTTTTTT. This gives the protein CASSLKGTGELFF. The rearrangement links TRBV6-2 or TRBV6-3 to TRBJ2-2; D gene uncertain. CDR1 MNHEY and CDR2 SVGEGT come from the germline V gene. This CDR3 is built from 13 residues. Trimming took 4 bases from V and 5 from J, leaving 8 bases between them.

This clonotype occurred a few times. The J gene is TRBJ2-5, the V gene TRBV7-9, with a tentative D call TRBD2 (6 bases). The J call is uncertain, as TRBJ2-7 better fits the DNA end. The CDR3 loop spans 13 amino acids. The germline gives CDR1 SEHNR, CDR2 FQNEAQ (reference sequence). The CDR3 DNA is TGTGCCAGCAGCCAAACTGTGGGGGGCGAGCAGTACTTC. Amino acid sequence: CASSQTVGGEQYF.

This clonotype showed up just a few times. The V and J genes are TRBV27 and TRBJ2-7, with 7 bases aligning to TRBD1. V was clipped by 6 bases and J by 2 bases; unmatched bases: 7. This CDR3 comprises 14 residues. Looked up from germline, CDR1 is MNHEY and CDR2 is SMNVEV (reference sequence). In nucleotides, the CDR3 is TGTGCCAGCAGGCCCACAGGGGCCCCCTACGAGCAGTACTTC. Its translation: CASRPTGAPYEQYF.

The chain uses TRBV20-1 and TRBJ1-5, with 7 bases fitting TRBD1. The CDR3 extends over 14 amino acids. The germline V gene encodes CDR1 DFQATT and CDR2 SNEGSKA (reference sequence). V lost 5 bases, J lost 4 bases, and 8 bases stayed unmatched. The CDR3 sequence is CSALDRVLNQPQHF. CDR3 DNA sequence: TGCAGTGCTCTTGACAGGGTCCTAAATCAGCCCCAGCATTTT.

DNA for the CDR3: TGCGCCAGCAGCTTGGGTTTCGGAGACTCTCTCACCGGGGAGCTGTTTTTT. This codes for CASSLGFGDSLTGELFF. This chain joins TRBV5-1 and TRBJ2-2; unclear D gene. The CDR3 runs to 17 residues. In germline, CDR1 is SGHRS, CDR2 YFSETQ. V gave up 0 bases and J gave up 4 bases, with 16 bases separating them.

The chain is built from TRBV19 and TRBJ2-6, with D unresolved. The CDR3 length is 13 residues. V was pared by 3 bases and J by 3 bases, with 3 bases between. Germline V gene lookup returns CDR1 LNHDA and CDR2 SQIVND (reference sequence). The CDR3: CASSMFGANVLTF. The CDR3 DNA reads as TGTGCCAGTAGTATGTTTGGGGCCAACGTCCTGACTTTC.

This sequence joins TRBV5-1 and TRBJ1-6, with a possible D match to TRBD1 (5 bases). CDR3 size: 15 residues. The V end was cut by 5 bases, the J end by 6 bases, with 15 bases between. CDR1 is SGHRS, CDR2 YFSETQ, per germline. CDR3 sequence: CASRRGTEGNSPLHF. The CDR3 DNA reads as TGCGCCAGCAGGCGTGGGACGGAGGGTAATTCACCCCTCCACTTT. The full variable domain, its missing parts supplied by reference TRBV5-1 and TRBJ1-6, is KAGVTQTPRYLIKTRGQQVTLSCSPISGHRSVSWYQQTPGQGLQFLFEYFSETQRNKGNFPGRFSGRQFSNSRSEMNVSTLELGDSALYLCASRRGTEGNSPLHFGNGTRLTVT.

A few counts support this clonotype. V gene TRBV10-3 combines with J gene TRBJ2-7; D ambiguous. The CDR3 is 14 amino acids. V shed 0 bases and J shed 2 bases, with 8 bases lying between them. Germline CDR1 and CDR2: ENHRY and SYGVKD. The CDR3 is CAISESDGAYEQYF. CDR3 in DNA: TGTGCCATCAGTGAGTCTGACGGTGCCTACGAGCAGTACTTC.

For the CDR3, the DNA is TGTGCCAGCAGCTACCCTGGGATCCAGCCCCACTCCTACGAGCAGTACTTC. It translates to CASSYPGIQPHSYEQYF. The V call is TRBV7-4, the J call TRBJ2-7; D not certain. Germline values: CDR1 SGHVT, CDR2 SQSDAQ. Trimming took 4 bases from V and 0 from J, leaving 19 bases between them. This CDR3 comprises 17 residues. Complete variable domain (other parts from reference TRBV7-4 and TRBJ2-7): GAGVSQSPRYKVAKRGRDVALRCDSISGHVTLYWYRQTLGQGSEVLTYSQSDAQRDKSGRPSGRFSAERPERSVSTLKIQRTEQGDSAVYLCASSYPGIQPHSYEQYFGPGTRLTVT.